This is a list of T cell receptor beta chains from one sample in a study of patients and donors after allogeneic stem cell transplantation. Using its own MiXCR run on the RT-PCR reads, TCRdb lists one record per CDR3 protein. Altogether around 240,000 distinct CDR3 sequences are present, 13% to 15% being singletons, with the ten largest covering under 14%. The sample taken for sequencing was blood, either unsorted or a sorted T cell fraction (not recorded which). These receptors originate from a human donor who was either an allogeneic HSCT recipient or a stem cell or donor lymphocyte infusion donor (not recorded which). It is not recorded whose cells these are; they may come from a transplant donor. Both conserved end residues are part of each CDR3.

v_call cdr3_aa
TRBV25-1 CASSEEQGWTEAFF
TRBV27 CASSLLGQPYEQYF
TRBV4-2 CASRLRDRDNEQFF
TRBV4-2 CASSQLTLAAGVGEQFF
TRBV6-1 CASSISGLAQPQHF
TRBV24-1 CATSDPRGDNEKLFF
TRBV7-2 CASSMDSANYGYTF
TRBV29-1 CSVRPSGTGGVEQYF
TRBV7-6 CASSSWVQETQYF
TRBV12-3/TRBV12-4 CASSPPGSAGELFF
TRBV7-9 CASSLNDAGELFF
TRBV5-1 CASSLGDRMSYEQYF
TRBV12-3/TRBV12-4 CASSLFGGGTEAFF
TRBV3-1 CASRQAGGENEQFF